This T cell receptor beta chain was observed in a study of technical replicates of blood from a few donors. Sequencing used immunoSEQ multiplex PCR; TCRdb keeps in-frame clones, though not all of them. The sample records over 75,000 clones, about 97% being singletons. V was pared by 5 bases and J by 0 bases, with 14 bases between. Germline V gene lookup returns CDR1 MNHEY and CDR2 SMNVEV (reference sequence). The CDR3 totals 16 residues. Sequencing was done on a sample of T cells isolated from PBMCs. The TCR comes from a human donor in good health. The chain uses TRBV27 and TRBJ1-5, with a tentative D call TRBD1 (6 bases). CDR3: CASSGGTHNSNQPQHF. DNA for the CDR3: TGTGCCAGCAGTGGTGGGACACACAATAGCAATCAGCCCCAGCATTTT.